This T cell receptor beta chain is drawn from a study of T-cell reconstitution after alpha-beta-depleted transplantation in children. Whole-study results and caveats: Expanded graft clones, several hundred of them, were reportedly the source of alpha-beta T cells about two months after transplant. T-cell counts and diversity at one year post-transplant came mainly from newly produced T cells. The study traced high day-60 TCRbeta diversity in some patients to surviving recipient T cells and thymic progenitors.

Unique molecular identifiers were built into the TCRbeta library. TCRdb re-called the PCR reads with MiXCR, one entry per CDR3 protein. The table lists around 110,000 distinct CDR3 sequences, about a tenth of them singletons, with nearly 35% in the top ten. This clonotype came up many times. Its antigen is unknown. With V trimmed by 4 bases and J by 8 bases, 11 bases remained unmatched. The CDR3 covers 14 residues. CDR1 SQVTM and CDR2 ANQGSEA come from the germline V gene. The input for sequencing was PBMCs, taken before TCRalphabeta/CD19-depleted stem cell transplant. The chain links TRBV29-1 to TRBJ2-1; 7 bases line up with TRBD2. This clonotype originated in a boy between 2 and 10 years old with acute lymphoblastic leukemia, due to receive a stem cell transplant. The CDR3 nucleotides are TGCAGCGTTGCCCCCCGGGGGGTTAGGGATGAGCAGTTCTTC. Translation: CSVAPRGVRDEQFF.